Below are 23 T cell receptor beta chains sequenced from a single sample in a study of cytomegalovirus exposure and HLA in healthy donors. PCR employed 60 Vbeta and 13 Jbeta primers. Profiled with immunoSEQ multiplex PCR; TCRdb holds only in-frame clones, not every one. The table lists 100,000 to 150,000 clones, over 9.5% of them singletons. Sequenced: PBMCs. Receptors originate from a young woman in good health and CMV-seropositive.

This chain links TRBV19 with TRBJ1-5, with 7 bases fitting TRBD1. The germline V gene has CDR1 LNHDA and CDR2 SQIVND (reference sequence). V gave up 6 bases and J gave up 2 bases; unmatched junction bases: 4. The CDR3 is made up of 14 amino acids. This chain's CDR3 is CASSQDRGNQPQHF. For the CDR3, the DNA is TGTGCCAGTAGCCAAGACAGGGGCAATCAGCCCCAGCATTTT.

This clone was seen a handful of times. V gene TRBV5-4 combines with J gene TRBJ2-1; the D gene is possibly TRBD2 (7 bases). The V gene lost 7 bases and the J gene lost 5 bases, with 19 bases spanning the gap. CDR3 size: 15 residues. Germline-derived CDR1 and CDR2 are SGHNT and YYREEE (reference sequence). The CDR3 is CASSTTGTTDNEQFF. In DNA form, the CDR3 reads TGTGCCAGCTCCACTACAGGGACTACCGACAATGAGCAGTTCTTC.

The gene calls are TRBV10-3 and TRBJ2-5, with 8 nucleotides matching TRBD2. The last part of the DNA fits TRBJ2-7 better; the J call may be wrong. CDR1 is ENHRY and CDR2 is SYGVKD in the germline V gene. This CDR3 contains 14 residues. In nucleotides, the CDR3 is TGTGCCACCGCCCCCACGGGAGGGGACTACGAGCAGTACTTC. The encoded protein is CATAPTGGDYEQYF.

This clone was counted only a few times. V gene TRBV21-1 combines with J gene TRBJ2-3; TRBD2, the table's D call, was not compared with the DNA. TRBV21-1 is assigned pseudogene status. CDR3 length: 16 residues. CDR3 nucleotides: TGTGCCAGCAGCATTATAGCGGGGTCTAGCACAGATACGCAGTATTTT. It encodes CASSIIAGSSTDTQYF.

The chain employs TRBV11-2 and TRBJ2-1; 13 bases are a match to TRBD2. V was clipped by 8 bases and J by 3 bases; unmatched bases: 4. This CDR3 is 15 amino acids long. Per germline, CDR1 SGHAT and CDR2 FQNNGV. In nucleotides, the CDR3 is TGTGCCAGCTCGAGACTAGCGGGAGGCTACAATGAGCAGTTCTTC. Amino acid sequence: CASSRLAGGYNEQFF.

The CDR3 DNA reads TGTGCCTGGAGTCGGGGGGGCTCTACTGGAAACACCATATATTTT. It yields the protein CAWSRGGSTGNTIYF. The genes are TRBV30 and TRBJ1-3; maybe TRBD1 (6 bases). This CDR3 has 15 residues. V was cut by 2 bases and J by 2 bases, with 13 bases left in between. Germline loops: CDR1 GTSNPN, CDR2 SVGIG (reference sequence). The whole variable domain, remainder taken from reference TRBV30 and TRBJ1-3, is SQTIHQWPATLVQPVGSPLSLECTVEGTSNPNLYWYRQAAGRGLQLLFYSVGIGQISSEVPQNLSASRPQDRQFILSSKKLLLSDSGFYLCAWSRGGSTGNTIYFGEGSWLTVV.

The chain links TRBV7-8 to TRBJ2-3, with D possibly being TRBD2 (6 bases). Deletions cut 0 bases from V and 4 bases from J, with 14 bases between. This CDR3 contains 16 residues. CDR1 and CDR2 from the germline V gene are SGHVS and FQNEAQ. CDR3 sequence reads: CASSLAGTLSADTQYF. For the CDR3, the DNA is TGTGCCAGCAGCTTAGCTGGGACTCTCAGTGCAGATACGCAGTATTTT.

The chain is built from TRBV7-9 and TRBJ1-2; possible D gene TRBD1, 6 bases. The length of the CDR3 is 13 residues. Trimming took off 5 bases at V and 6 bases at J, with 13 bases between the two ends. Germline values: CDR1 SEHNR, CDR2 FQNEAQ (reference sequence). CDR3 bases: TGTGCCAGCAGCCTAGGACAGTTTGATGGCTACACCTTC. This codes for CASSLGQFDGYTF. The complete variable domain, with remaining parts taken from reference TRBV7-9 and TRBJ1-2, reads DTGVSQNPRHKITKRGQNVTFRCDPISEHNRLYWYRQTLGQGPEFLTYFQNEAQLEKSRLLSDRFSAERPKGSFSTLEIQRTEQGDSAMYLCASSLGQFDGYTFGSGTRLTVV.

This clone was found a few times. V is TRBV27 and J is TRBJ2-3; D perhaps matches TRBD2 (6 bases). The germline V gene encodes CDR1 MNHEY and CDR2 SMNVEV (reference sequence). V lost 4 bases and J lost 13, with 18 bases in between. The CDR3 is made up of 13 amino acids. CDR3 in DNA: TGTGCCAGCAGTTATAGCGGCCCACTGGGGGAGTATTTT. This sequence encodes CASSYSGPLGEYF.

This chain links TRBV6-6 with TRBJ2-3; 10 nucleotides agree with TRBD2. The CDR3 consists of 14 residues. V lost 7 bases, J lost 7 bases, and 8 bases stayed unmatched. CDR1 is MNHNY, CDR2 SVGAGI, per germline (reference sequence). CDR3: CASNRLAGEYTQYF. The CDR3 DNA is TGTGCCAGCAATCGGCTAGCGGGAGAATATACGCAGTATTTT.

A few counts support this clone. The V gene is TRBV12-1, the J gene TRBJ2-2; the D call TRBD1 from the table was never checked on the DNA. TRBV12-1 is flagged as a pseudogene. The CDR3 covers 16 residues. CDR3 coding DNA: TGTGCCAGCAGCTCCTCGGACAGGGGGGACACCGGGGAGCTGTTTTTT. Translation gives CASSSSDRGDTGELFF.

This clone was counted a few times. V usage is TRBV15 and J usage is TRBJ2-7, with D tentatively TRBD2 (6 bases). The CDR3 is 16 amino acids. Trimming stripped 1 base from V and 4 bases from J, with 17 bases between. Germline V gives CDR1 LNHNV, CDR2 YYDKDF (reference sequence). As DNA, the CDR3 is TGTGCCACCAGCAGAGCTGGTAGCGGAACAGCATACGAGCAGTACTTC. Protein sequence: CATSRAGSGTAYEQYF.

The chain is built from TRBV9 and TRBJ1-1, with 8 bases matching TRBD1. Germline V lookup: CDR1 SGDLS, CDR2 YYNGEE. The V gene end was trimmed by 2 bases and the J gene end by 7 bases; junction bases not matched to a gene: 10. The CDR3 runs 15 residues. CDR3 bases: TGTGCCAGCAGCGTCTCCGGGACAGGCTATGTTGAAGCTTTCTTT. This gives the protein CASSVSGTGYVEAFF.

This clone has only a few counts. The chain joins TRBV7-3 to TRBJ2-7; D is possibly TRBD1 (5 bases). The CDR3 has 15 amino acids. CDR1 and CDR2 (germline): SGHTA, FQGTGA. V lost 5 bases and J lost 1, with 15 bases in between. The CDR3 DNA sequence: TGTGCCAGCAGCATCTCCGGAGCAGGGTCCTACGAGCAGTACTTC. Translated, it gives CASSISGAGSYEQYF.

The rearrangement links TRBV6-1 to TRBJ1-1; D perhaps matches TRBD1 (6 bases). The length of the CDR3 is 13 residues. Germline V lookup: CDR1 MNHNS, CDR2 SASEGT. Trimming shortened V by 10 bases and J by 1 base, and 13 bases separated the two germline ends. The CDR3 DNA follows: TGTGCCATCGGGACACTTCAGAACACTGAAGCTTTCTTT. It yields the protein CAIGTLQNTEAFF.

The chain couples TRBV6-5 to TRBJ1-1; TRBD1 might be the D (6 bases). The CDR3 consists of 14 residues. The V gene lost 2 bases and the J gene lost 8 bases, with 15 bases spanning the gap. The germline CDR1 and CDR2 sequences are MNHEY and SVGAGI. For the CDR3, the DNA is TGTGCCAGCAGTTACCGGACAGTTACTTCGGAAGCTTTCTTT. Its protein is CASSYRTVTSEAFF.

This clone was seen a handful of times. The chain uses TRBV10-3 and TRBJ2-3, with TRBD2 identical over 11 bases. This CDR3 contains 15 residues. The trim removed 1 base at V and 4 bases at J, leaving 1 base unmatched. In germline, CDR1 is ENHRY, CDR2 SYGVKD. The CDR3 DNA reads TGTGCCATCAGTGAGTTAGCGGGAGGGCCAGATACGCAGTATTTT. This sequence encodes CAISELAGGPDTQYF.

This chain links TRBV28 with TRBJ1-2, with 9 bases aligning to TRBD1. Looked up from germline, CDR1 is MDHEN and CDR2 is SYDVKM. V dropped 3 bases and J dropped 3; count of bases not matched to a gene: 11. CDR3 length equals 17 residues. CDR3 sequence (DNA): TGTGCCAGCAGTTTTACACAGGGGGCTCTTCCAGACTATGGCTACACCTTC. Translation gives CASSFTQGALPDYGYTF.

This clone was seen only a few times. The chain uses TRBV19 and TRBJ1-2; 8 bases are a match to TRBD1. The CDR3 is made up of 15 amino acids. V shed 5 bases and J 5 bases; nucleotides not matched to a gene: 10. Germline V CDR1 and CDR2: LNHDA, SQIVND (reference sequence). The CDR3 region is CASSPRGQGGYGYTF. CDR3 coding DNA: TGTGCCAGTAGTCCCCGCGGACAGGGAGGTTATGGCTACACCTTC.

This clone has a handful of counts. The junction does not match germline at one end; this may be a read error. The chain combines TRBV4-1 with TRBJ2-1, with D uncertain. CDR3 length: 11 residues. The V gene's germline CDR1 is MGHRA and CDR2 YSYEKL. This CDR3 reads CASSQAVEQFF. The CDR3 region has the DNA TGCGCCAGCAGTCAAGCAGTGGAGCAGTTCTTC.

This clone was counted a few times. The CDR3 DNA reads as TGCAGCGCTACCGGGGACACCGGGGAGCTGTTTTTT. It encodes CSATGDTGELFF. This chain connects TRBV29-1 to TRBJ2-2, with D tentatively TRBD2 (5 bases). Deletions cut 7 bases from V and 3 bases from J, with 9 bases between. This CDR3 has 12 residues. CDR1 is SQVTM and CDR2 is ANQGSEA in the germline V gene.

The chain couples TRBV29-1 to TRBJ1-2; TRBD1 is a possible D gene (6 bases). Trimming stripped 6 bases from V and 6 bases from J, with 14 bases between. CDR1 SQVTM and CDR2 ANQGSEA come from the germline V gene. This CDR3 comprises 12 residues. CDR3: CSVRGGGDGYTF. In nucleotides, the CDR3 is TGCAGCGTGCGTGGGGGCGGAGATGGCTACACCTTC.

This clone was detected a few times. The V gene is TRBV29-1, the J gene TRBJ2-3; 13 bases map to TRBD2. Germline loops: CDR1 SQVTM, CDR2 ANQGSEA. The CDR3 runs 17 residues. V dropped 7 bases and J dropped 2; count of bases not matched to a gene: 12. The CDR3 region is CSALGLAGDFSTDTQYF. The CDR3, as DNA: TGCAGCGCCCTCGGACTAGCGGGAGACTTTTCCACAGATACGCAGTATTTT.